A selection of T cell receptor beta chains follows, all from one sample in a study of T cells after yellow fever vaccination. TCRdb passed the 5' RACE reads through MiXCR, listing each CDR3 protein once. The sample has a few hundred thousand distinct CDR3 sequences; approximately 12% are singletons. The sample in question was CD4+ T cells sorted from PBMCs, obtained 15 days after the yellow fever booster vaccination. These receptors originate from a man younger than 35 who received the YFV17D yellow fever vaccine. Each CDR3 is given with its conserved first and last residue. A D gene is named only where the DNA matches it firmly. Not every row has a clone size; where given, it reads once, few, many or a size class.

d_call,clone_size,j_call,v_call,cdr3_nt,cdr3_aa
TRBD1,NA,TRBJ1-5,TRBV20-1,TGCAGTGCTAAACCGGGACAGGGAGGTCAGCCCCAGCATTTT,CSAKPGQGGQPQHF
NA,few,TRBJ2-3,TRBV20-1,TGCAGTGCTAGCCGTCCTGATGGTGGAGATACGCAGTATTTT,CSASRPDGGDTQYF
TRBD1,few,TRBJ2-2,TRBV20-1,TGCAGTGCTAGAGCCCCCAGGGGGCCCGGGGAGCTGTTTTTT,CSARAPRGPGELFF
TRBD1,many,TRBJ1-5,TRBV4-1,TGCGCCAGCACGGAGACAGGGCGGGAGCCCCAGCATTTT,CASTETGREPQHF
NA,few,TRBJ2-4,TRBV6-5,TGTGCCAGCAGTCAACAGCGCTTACTAGCCAAAAACATTCAGTACTTC,CASSQQRLLAKNIQYF
NA,many,TRBJ2-3,TRBV7-2,TGTGCCAGCAGCTTAGGCCAGGGAACGCAGTATTTT,CASSLGQGTQYF
NA,NA,TRBJ1-5,TRBV7-9,TGTGCCAGCAGCTTATTCGGGGAAGAGGGGAATCAGCCCCAGCATTTT,CASSLFGEEGNQPQHF
TRBD1,few,TRBJ2-5,TRBV20-1,TGCAGTGCTAGGGACAGGGTGAGACAGACCCAGTACTTC,CSARDRVRQTQYF
TRBD1,few,TRBJ1-6,TRBV7-8,TGTGCCAGCAGCTTAATACAGGGGGATTCACCCCTCCACTTT,CASSLIQGDSPLHF
NA,few,TRBJ1-5,TRBV4-3,TGCGCCAGCAGCCAAGATTGGGCACGGGGGGCTATCGGCAATCAGCCCCAGCATTTT,CASSQDWARGAIGNQPQHF
NA,few,TRBJ1-4,TRBV4-2,TGTGCCAGCAGCCAAGAGCCCCGTTATAATGAAAAACTGTTTTTT,CASSQEPRYNEKLFF
NA,NA,TRBJ2-5,TRBV27,TGTGCCAGCAGTTTAAAGTACCAAGAGACCCAGTACTTC,CASSLKYQETQYF
NA,NA,TRBJ2-5,TRBV6-2/TRBV6-3,TGTGCCAGCGCACGTCTCCGCCAAGAGACCCAGTACTTC,CASARLRQETQYF
TRBD1,few,TRBJ2-3,TRBV6-5,TGTGCCAGCAGAGGAATTAGGACAGGGAGAAGCACAGATACGCAGTATTTT,CASRGIRTGRSTDTQYF
NA,NA,TRBJ1-6,TRBV3-1,TGTGCCAGCAGCCAAGAAGGTTGGACGTGGGATAATTCACCCCTCCACTTT,CASSQEGWTWDNSPLHF
NA,few,TRBJ2-3,TRBV30,TGTGCCTGGGCCCGTCCCGGTACTAGCACAGATACGCAGTATTTT,CAWARPGTSTDTQYF
NA,few,TRBJ2-2,TRBV2,TGTGCCAGCAGTGAAGACGGGGCCGGGGAGCTGTTTTTT,CASSEDGAGELFF
NA,few,TRBJ2-1,TRBV6-5,TGTGCCAGCACCCACGGGGACCGGGTAGCGGTGGGCGGTGAGCAGTTCTTC,CASTHGDRVAVGGEQFF
NA,NA,TRBJ2-7,TRBV12-3/TRBV12-4,TGTGCCAGCAGTTTCTCAGGGATCAGGGAGCAGTACTTC,CASSFSGIREQYF
NA,NA,TRBJ2-2,TRBV6-2/TRBV6-3,TGTGCCAGCAGTTACTCGCAGGGTATCGGGGAGCTGTTTTTT,CASSYSQGIGELFF
TRBD2,few,TRBJ2-7,TRBV6-5,TGTGCCAGCAGTTACTGGCCTAGCGGGGCCGAGCAGTACTTC,CASSYWPSGAEQYF
NA,once,TRBJ2-4,TRBV5-1,TGCGCCAGCAGCTTGGAAAGACGATTAGCCAAAAACATTCAGTACTTC,CASSLERRLAKNIQYF
NA,NA,TRBJ2-3,TRBV5-1,TGCGCCAGCAGCTTGTTAACGAGAAGCACAGATACGCAGTATTTT,CASSLLTRSTDTQYF
NA,NA,TRBJ1-6,TRBV2,TGTGCCAGCGGTTACGATTCACCCCTCCACTTT,CASGYDSPLHF
NA,NA,TRBJ2-4,TRBV9,TGTGCCAGCAGCGTAGCCCTAGGACAGGCGTCGGGGGAAAACATTCAGTACTTC,CASSVALGQASGENIQYF
NA,few,TRBJ1-1,TRBV5-6,TGTGCCAGCAGCTTGGCGGGGGGCGTGCGACGGGGCCTGGGATCTGAAGCTTTCTTT,CASSLAGGVRRGLGSEAFF
TRBD1,NA,TRBJ2-3,TRBV6-5,TGTGCCAGCAGTCGCACAGGGGGCGTCGATACGCAGTATTTT,CASSRTGGVDTQYF
NA,few,TRBJ1-1,TRBV12-3/TRBV12-4,TGTGCCAGCAGTTTACACAGGACCATGAACACTGAAGCTTTCTTT,CASSLHRTMNTEAFF
NA,NA,TRBJ2-2,TRBV2,TGTGCCAGCAGTGACGGGACTTCAAGGGCCACCGGGGAGCTGTTTTTT,CASSDGTSRATGELFF
TRBD1,many,TRBJ2-1,TRBV4-3,TGCGCCAGCAGCCGCAAACTCAGTTCCGGGACAGCGACCAGATACAATGAGCAGTTCTTC,CASSRKLSSGTATRYNEQFF
NA,NA,TRBJ1-1,TRBV6-2/TRBV6-3,TGTGCCAGCAGCCCGACACAGAGGAACACTGAAGCTTTCTTT,CASSPTQRNTEAFF
TRBD1,NA,TRBJ1-1,TRBV2,TGTGCCAGCAGTGGAGGGACAGGGGGCACTGAAGCTTTCTTT,CASSGGTGGTEAFF
TRBD1,few,TRBJ1-1,TRBV28,TGTGCCAGCAGTACGCAGGGGGGTGGCACTGAAGCTTTCTTT,CASSTQGGGTEAFF